Reported below is one T cell receptor (beta chain). There are 15 residues in the CDR3. CDR1 is SGHKS, CDR2 YYEKEE, per germline (reference sequence). The J segment lost 2 bases and the V segment lost 5 bases, leaving 4 bases of the junction unmatched. The record originates from a study of cytomegalovirus exposure and HLA in healthy donors. Both 60 Vbeta primers and 13 Jbeta primers went into the PCR. The protocol was immunoSEQ multiplex PCR, while the TCRdb copy is restricted to in-frame clones and leaves out a portion. Of about 110,000 clones listed, more than 65% were seen once; the top ten hold 0.79%.

Sequencing used PBMCs. This sequence joins TRBV5-5 and TRBJ2-5, with TRBD2 matching 12 bases. This sequence originates from a boy aged 5-17 years in good health and CMV-seronegative. CDR3 amino acids: CASRQLAGGQETQYF. CDR3 sequence (DNA): TGTGCCAGCAGACAGCTAGCGGGGGGGCAAGAGACCCAGTACTTC.